This T cell receptor beta chain was identified during a study of blood T cell repertoires in COVID-19. Looking at the study overall: Samples representing acute and convalescent COVID-19 were sourced from the United States, Italy and Spain. From T cells, B-cell-depleted T cells, or PBMCs came the material, which was cDNA or gDNA.

Original methodology: Reference gene primers were amplified, and this amplification served to estimate nucleated cell counts. Only in-frame clones appear in the TCRdb table, and some are missing; sequencing was by immunoSEQ multiplex PCR. V and J calls and clone size are given by that table; D and trimming were obtained from the DNA. The repertoire holds 60,000 or so clones, with 74% as singletons. Trimming took 4 bases from V and 8 from J, leaving 16 bases between them. The CDR3 runs to 15 residues. Per germline, CDR1 KGHDR and CDR2 SFDVKD. The V and J genes are TRBV24-1 and TRBJ2-2; D not certain. The sample consisted of peripheral blood. The TCR sequence derives from a woman at least 80 years old with acute or convalescent COVID-19. CDR3 in amino acids: CATSEPDKVQGELFF. DNA for the CDR3: TGTGCCACCAGTGAACCCGACAAGGTTCAGGGGGAGCTGTTTTTT.